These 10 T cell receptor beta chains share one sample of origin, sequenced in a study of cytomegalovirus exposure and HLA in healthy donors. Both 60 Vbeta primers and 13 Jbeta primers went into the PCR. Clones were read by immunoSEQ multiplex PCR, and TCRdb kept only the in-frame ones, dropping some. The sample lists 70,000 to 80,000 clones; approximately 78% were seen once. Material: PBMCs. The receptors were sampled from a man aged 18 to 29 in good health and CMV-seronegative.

The DNA for the CDR3 is TGTGCCTGGAGTGGTATAATTGAGGGCTCTGGTGAAAAACTGTTTTTT. Translation: CAWSGIIEGSGEKLFF. This sequence joins TRBV30 and TRBJ1-4; D is undetermined. CDR1 and CDR2 from the germline V gene are GTSNPN and SVGIG (reference sequence). V was shortened by 1 base and J by 7 bases, with 19 bases between the two germline ends. CDR3 length: 16 residues.

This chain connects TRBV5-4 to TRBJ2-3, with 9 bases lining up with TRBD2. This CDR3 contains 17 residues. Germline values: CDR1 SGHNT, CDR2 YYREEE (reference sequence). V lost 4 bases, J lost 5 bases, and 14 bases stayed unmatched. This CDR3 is CASSPEPGRGGLDTQYF. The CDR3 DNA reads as TGTGCCAGCAGCCCGGAGCCGGGGCGGGGGGGCCTAGATACGCAGTATTTT.

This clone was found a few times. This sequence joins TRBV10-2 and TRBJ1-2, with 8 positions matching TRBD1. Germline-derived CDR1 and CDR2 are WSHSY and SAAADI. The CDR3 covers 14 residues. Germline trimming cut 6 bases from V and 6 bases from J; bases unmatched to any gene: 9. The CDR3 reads CASRPGQALDGYTF. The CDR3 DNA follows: TGCGCCAGCAGACCGGGACAGGCATTGGATGGCTACACCTTC.

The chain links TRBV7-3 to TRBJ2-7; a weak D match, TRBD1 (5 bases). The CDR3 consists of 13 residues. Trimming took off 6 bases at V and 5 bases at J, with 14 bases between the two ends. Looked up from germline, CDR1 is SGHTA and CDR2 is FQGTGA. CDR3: CASSSGLRDEQYF. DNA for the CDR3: TGTGCCAGCAGTTCGGGCCTCAGGGACGAGCAGTACTTC.

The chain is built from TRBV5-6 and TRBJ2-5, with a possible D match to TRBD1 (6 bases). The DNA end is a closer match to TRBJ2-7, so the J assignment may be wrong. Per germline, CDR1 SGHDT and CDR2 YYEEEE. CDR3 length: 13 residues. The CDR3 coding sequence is TGTGCCAGCAGCTTAAGGGGGTATGGCGAGCAGTACTTC. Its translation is CASSLRGYGEQYF.

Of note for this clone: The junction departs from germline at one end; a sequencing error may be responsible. The CDR3, as DNA: TGTTCCAGCAGCTTAGCGTGGTCCGCGGGTCGGGTCGGAGAGACCCAGTACTTC. Encoded protein: CSSSLAWSAGRVGETQYF. The chain employs TRBV7-9 and TRBJ2-5, with D possibly TRBD2 on 5 matching bases. The V gene's germline CDR1 is SEHNR and CDR2 FQNEAQ (reference sequence). The CDR3 length is 18 residues.

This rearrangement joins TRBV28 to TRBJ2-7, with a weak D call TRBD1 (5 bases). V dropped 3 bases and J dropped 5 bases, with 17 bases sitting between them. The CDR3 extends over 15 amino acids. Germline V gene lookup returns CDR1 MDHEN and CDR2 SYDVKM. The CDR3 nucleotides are TGTGCCAGCAGTTTTGGATCCCCAGGGTTGGACGAGCAGTACTTC. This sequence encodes CASSFGSPGLDEQYF.

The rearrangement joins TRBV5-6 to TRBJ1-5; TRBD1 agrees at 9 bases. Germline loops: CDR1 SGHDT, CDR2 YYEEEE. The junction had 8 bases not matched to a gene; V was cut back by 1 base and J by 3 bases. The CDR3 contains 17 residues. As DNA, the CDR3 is TGTGCCAGCAGCTTGTACACGGGACAGGGATTCAATCAGCCCCAGCATTTT. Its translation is CASSLYTGQGFNQPQHF.

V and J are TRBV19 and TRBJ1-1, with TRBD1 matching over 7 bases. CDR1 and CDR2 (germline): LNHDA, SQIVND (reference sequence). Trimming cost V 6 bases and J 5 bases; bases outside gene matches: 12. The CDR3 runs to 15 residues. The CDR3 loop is CASSPEGAPKTEAFF. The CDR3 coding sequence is TGTGCCAGTAGCCCTGAGGGGGCGCCGAAAACTGAAGCTTTCTTT.

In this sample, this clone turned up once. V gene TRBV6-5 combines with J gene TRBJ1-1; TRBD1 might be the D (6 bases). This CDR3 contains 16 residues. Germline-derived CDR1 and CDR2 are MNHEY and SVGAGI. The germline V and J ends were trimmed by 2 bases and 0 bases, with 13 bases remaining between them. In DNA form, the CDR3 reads TGTGCCAGCAGTTACCGAGGGACACCTATGAACACTGAAGCTTTCTTT. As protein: CASSYRGTPMNTEAFF.